This T cell receptor beta chain appears in the sequencing data of a study of cytomegalovirus exposure and HLA in healthy donors (TCRdb year 2017). With regard to the full study: According to an earlier analysis of a few hundred of the donors, about 179 million T cells yielded roughly 110 million unique TCR beta sequences and around 300 Gb of sequence data. Rather than using new phenotypic data, the later analysis identified candidate immune exposures from TCR beta sequences and from how often those sequences occurred across donors. Genome-wide SNP genotypes for about 65% of the roughly 700 donors were used in a later genetic analysis, which treated that subset as a discovery cohort. Alongside the repertoire data, information on donor age, sex, ethnicity and CMV serostatus was compiled. All discovery cohort repertoires had been generated on a single sequencing platform. Class I and class II HLA loci were covered by the typing at four-digit resolution. The genetic ancestry cluster associated with self-reported Caucasian donors included 70% to 85% of the 398 genotyped donors. To decide whether each TCR beta V gene segment behaved as functional or pseudogenic, an earlier analysis of fewer than 750 of the donors relied on high-throughput TCR beta sequencing. The study was designed to test whether signatures of past pathogen exposure could be identified by cataloging public T cell receptors. In addition to the first cohort of approximately 670 subjects, a separate validation cohort of approximately 120 different subjects was used. The T cell repertoires of several hundred subjects were profiled by immunosequencing and related to cytomegalovirus serostatus. A later analysis re-analyzed previously published TCR beta repertoires from hundreds of donors and added high-resolution HLA genotyping to study TCR occurrence patterns. Typing coverage varied by locus: about 620-640 donors for A, B, C, DRB1 and DQB1; around 560 for DQA1; about 590 for DPA1; 450 to 480 for DPB1. Roughly five DR-DQ haplotypes were treated as single units for association and clustering because of strong linkage in the cohort. On average, around 240,000 unique TCR beta nucleotide sequences were sequenced per donor among more than 350 genotyped donors of the cohort, with 15% to 20% of those sequences being non-productive. Approximately 300 gigabases of sequencing data and 91 million or so unique TCR sequences made up an early release that covered approximately 620 HLA-typed donors. To predict cytomegalovirus infection status, the study brought together high-throughput TCR immunosequencing, statistical association of individual TCRs with disease status, and machine learning. General findings and caveats noted by the study authors: V-gene and J-gene trimming of TCR beta chains was associated with a missense DCLRE1C variant in a later genetic analysis, and the association was replicated in an independent cohort. In a later analysis, several top co-occurrence clusters were reported to appear linked to parvovirus B19, influenza, CMV and Epstein-Barr virus. When HLA alleles, especially DR and DQ, strongly co-occurred, attributing TCR associations to individual alleles was difficult. Specific HLA alleles were associated with 18,000 or so TCR beta sequences at a false discovery rate of 0.05 in a later analysis. A later genetic analysis reported fewer N-insertions in productive TCRs among donors in an Asian-associated ancestry cluster than the approximately 700-donor mean. In a later analysis, most CMV-associated TCR beta chains were found to appear HLA-restricted, with HLA associations seemingly driven largely by CMV exposure. It was suggested by the authors that the approach could potentially be generalized to other disease states and immunological phenotypes. Broadly in line with IMGT annotations, most TCR beta V segments showed up in productive rearrangements about 87% or about 30% of the time in an earlier analysis of some 590 of the donors. The sequencing pipeline was judged likely to have produced a cluster of highly shared sequence variants as a technical artifact. Correlated functional status among segregating V segments might reflect linkage disequilibrium, but an unknown experimental factor could not be ruled out. A further reported finding was that TCR beta sequences accurately predicted the HLA-A and HLA-B alleles for most subjects in the first cohort. The classifier was reported to diagnose cytomegalovirus status with high specificity and sensitivity in both the original cohort and the validation cohort. The presence/absence analyses assumed that sequencing depth was roughly uniform across donors, and that assumption may not be true. In a later analysis, HLA-associated TCR beta chains were found to be more clonally expanded and to have lower generation probabilities than equally common non-associated chains. Most TCR sequences were observed very rarely across donors, whereas some public TCRs were present in many individuals. Because HLA typing was missing for some donors at each locus, association tests included only the typed subset. Three of the identified cytomegalovirus-associated TCR beta chains were confirmed in vitro to be specific for cytomegalovirus antigens. According to a later analysis, TCR association rates differed among HLA loci, with DRB1 alleles showing the most associated TCRs and HLA-C alleles showing the fewest. Because counts were too low, about 15 rarely observed V segments, including chromosome 9 orphons, were left out of the earlier analysis of about 620 of the donors. The study listed 150 to 200 TCR beta chains as associated with cytomegalovirus. For the cohort, immune exposure information was limited to CMV serostatus. Only TCR beta chains were sequenced in this cohort, and the absence of alpha or paired-chain data limited detectable features.

Libraries were prepared through the immunoSEQ multiplex PCR assay. For the multiplex PCR, a mixture combining 60 forward primers for TCR Vbeta segments and 13 reverse primers for TCR Jbeta segments was used. The CDR3 region of rearranged TCR beta genes was amplified from genomic DNA by a multiplex PCR assay. On the Illumina HiSeq System, the amplified TCR beta libraries were sequenced as 87-base-pair reads. As for the original processing: A later analysis tallied 80 million to 95 million unique TCR beta chains across the 610 or so repertoires, and about 12 million of those chains were shared by two or more donors. Raw reads were error-corrected and collapsed into unique sequences by a nearest-neighbor algorithm in which closely related sequences were merged to remove PCR and sequencing errors. CDR3 sequences were aligned to IMGT reference sequences to assign V, D and J gene segments. Each retained sequence needed at least a six-nucleotide match to both a V gene segment and a J gene segment. A rearrangement was called productive if the CDR3 had no stop codons and remained in frame with V and J, and every other rearrangement was called non-productive. CDR3 was defined by IMGT convention, running from the second conserved V-encoded cysteine to the conserved J-encoded phenylalanine. The earlier analysis of about 640 of the donors excluded any sequence lacking an unambiguous match to a single V gene segment. An earlier analysis of a few hundred of the donors classified V segments as functional when productive rearrangements were above 56.7% and as segregating when the standard deviation between donors was above 5%. A statistical classification framework was built to diagnose cytomegalovirus status from the catalog of TCR beta chain sequences. V and J gene assignment, in a later analysis, came from comparing TCR nucleotide sequences with IMGT/GENE-DB human TR gene sequences. The TCRdist pipeline was used in a later analysis to assign CDR3 sequences and most-parsimonious VDJ recombination scenarios. In a later analysis, every TCR beta chain was defined by the combination of its CDR3 amino acid sequence and its V-gene family, and reads without a unique V-gene family were dropped. A later analysis removed 500 to 600 highly shared, low-generation-probability nucleotide sequences to deal with suspected cross-contamination and a sequencing artifact. In a later analysis, a clonal expansion index was calculated for each public chain from normalized within-repertoire ranks of inferred template counts. In a later analysis, generation probabilities were computed using a VDJ recombination model fitted to out-of-frame rearrangements, and the results were checked against IGoR. Hypergeometric tests were used in a later analysis to score TCR-TCR, TCR-HLA and TCR-CMV co-occurrence, with a repertoire-size bias correction applied to the TCR pairs. In a later analysis, false discovery rates were estimated by permuting HLA or CMV assignments 20 times. In a later analysis, co-occurring TCRs were grouped using DBSCAN, with TCRdist sequence similarity added in when clustering inside HLA-allele-positive subsets. For co-occurrence clustering, repertoires with fewer than 30,000 or more than 120,000 public chains were excluded, along with four or five repertoires with anomalous nucleotide sharing. As stored in TCRdb, this immuneACCESS dataset retains in-frame rearrangements with V and J assigned. A fraction of the clones does not appear; measured against another copy, unresolved V genes explain less than half of the discrepancy, and the remainder lacks a known reason. V and J calls plus clone size are reproduced from that table; the DNA served to infer D and trimming. The sample has approximately 220,000 clones on record, 76% of them singletons. The top ten clones comprise approximately 0.63% of the sample.

A note on this clone: This clone's antigen is unknown. No much larger clone exists at a distance of one base, and base qualities are not known.

In total, more than 500 healthy bone marrow donors made up the cohort. At the time of sampling, every cohort member was nominally healthy, though immune exposures that went unrecorded were likely present. The donor was CMV seronegative and belonged to the group of 352 seronegative cohort members. Each donor provided a peripheral blood sample, and peripheral blood mononuclear cells were used for TCR beta sequencing. Genomic DNA was extracted from the blood cell samples with the Qiagen DNeasy Blood Extraction Kit. The sequence was collected from a man aged 18 to 29 in good health and CMV-seronegative. The source material was PBMCs.

At the DNA level, the sequence is TGTGCCTGGAGTGAAGGAGGGGGGGCTTACGAGCAGTACTTC. Its protein product is CAWSEGGGAYEQYF. The V gene is TRBV30 and the J gene is TRBJ2-7; TRBD2 is perhaps the D gene, given 7 matching bases. The CDR3 runs 14 amino acids, cysteine and phenylalanine included. Just the 42-base CDR3 DNA is kept, in frame starting at base 1. The trim is 1 base for V and 4 bases for J, with a gap of 14 bases between the germline ends. CDR1 and CDR2 were assigned from the germline V gene (reference sequence) as GTSNPN and SVGIG.